The sequence of this T cell receptor beta chain was determined in a study of cytomegalovirus exposure and HLA in healthy donors. The study, taken as a whole, reports: A likely sequencing artifact accounted for one observed cluster of highly shared sequence variants.

The V end lost 7 bases, the J end lost 2 bases, and 14 bases lay between the germline ends. The germline V gene has CDR1 MNHEY and CDR2 SMNVEV (reference sequence). The CDR3 has 14 residues. Turning to this clone: Its antigen remains unidentified.

Primers included in the PCR were 60 Vbeta and 13 Jbeta primers. Only in-frame clones appear in the TCRdb table, and some are missing; sequencing was by immunoSEQ multiplex PCR. The table shows roughly 170,000 clones, with about 80% occurring only once. Likely unrecorded immune exposures existed in these nominally healthy donors. V is TRBV27 and J is TRBJ1-2; D is possibly TRBD1 (6 bases). The clonotype originates from a man aged 25-45 years in good health and CMV-seropositive. What was sequenced was PBMCs. CDR3 region: CASKPSGTNYGYTF. The CDR3 nucleotides are TGTGCCAGCAAACCCTCCGGGACAAACTATGGCTACACCTTC.